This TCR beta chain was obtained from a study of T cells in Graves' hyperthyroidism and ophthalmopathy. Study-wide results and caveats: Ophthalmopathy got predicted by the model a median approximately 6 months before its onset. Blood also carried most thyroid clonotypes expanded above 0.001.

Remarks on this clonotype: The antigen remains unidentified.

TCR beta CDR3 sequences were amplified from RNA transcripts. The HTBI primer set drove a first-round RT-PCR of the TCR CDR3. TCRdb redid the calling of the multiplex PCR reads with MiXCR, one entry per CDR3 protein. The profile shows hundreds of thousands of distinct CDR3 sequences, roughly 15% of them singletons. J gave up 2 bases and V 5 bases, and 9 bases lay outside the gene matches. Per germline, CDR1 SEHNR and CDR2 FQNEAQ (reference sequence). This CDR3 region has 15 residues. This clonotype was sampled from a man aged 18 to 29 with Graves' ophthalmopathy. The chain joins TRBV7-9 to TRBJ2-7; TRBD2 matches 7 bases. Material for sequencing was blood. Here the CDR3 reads CASSGGGAGTYEQYF. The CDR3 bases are TGTGCCAGCAGCGGGGGGGGTGCGGGTACCTACGAGCAGTACTTC.